This record looks at one TCR beta chain sequence and its context. Its antigen is as yet unknown. Germline V gene sequence: CDR1 SGHAT, CDR2 FQDESV (reference sequence). V was shortened by 4 bases and J by 4 bases, with 10 bases between the two germline ends. The CDR3 extends over 13 amino acids. This specimen comes from a study of cytomegalovirus exposure and HLA in healthy donors. General study results and limits: Later findings reportedly placed an Asian-associated ancestry cluster below the approximately 670-donor mean for N-insertions. For presence/absence analyses, sequencing depth was assumed to be roughly uniform across donors.

It was with 60 Vbeta and 13 Jbeta primers that the PCR ran. Original data processing: Roughly 9.9 million shared chains were among the roughly 78 million unique TCR beta chains that a later analysis counted. Generated by immunoSEQ multiplex PCR, the TCRdb table keeps only in-frame clones and is missing some. The V and J calls and clone size were taken over from that table, and D and trimming were inferred from the DNA. This sample has over 150,000 clones, with roughly 80% found just once. Regarding donors, all were healthy bone marrow donors. Sequencing input: PBMCs. The chain has TRBV11-1 and TRBJ1-2; weak D call: TRBD1 (5 bases). This clonotype originated in a woman aged 25 to 39 in good health and CMV-seropositive. Here the CDR3 DNA reads TGTGCCAGCAGCTCCGGGGGACCCTATGGCTACACCTTC. Its protein product is CASSSGGPYGYTF. The full variable domain, rest sourced from reference TRBV11-1 and TRBJ1-2, is EAEVAQSPRYKITEKSQAVAFWCDPISGHATLYWYRQILGQGPELLVQFQDESVVDDSQLPKDRFSAERLKGVDSTLKIQPAELGDSAMYLCASSSGGPYGYTFGSGTRLTVV.